A selection of T cell receptor beta chains follows, all from one sample in a study of OX40 agonist ivuxolimab in advanced cancers. Clones were read by immunoSEQ multiplex PCR, and TCRdb kept only the in-frame ones, dropping some. The profile shows 45,000 to 60,000 clones, about four fifths of them singletons. The sample was CD4+ or CD8+ T cells sorted from blood, taken in a trial of the OX40 agonist ivuxolimab. Receptor source: an adult with an advanced solid tumor such as melanoma, head and neck, liver or kidney cancer. Both conserved end residues are part of each CDR3. A D gene is named only where the DNA matches it firmly. Clone size is stated in some rows and not others, as once, few, many or a class when expanded.

TRBJ2-3,19,NA,NA,TRBV7-2,CASSPTGARLAPNTDTQYF,TGTGCCAGCAGCCCAACCGGGGCGAGGCTAGCGCCTAACACAGATACGCAGTATTTT
TRBJ2-1,16,NA,TRBD1,TRBV7-9,CASIPSGTGGSGEQFF,TGTGCCAGCATCCCCTCGGGGACAGGGGGGTCGGGTGAGCAGTTCTTC
TRBJ1-4,15,NA,NA,TRBV28,CASSLPGSGNEKLFF,TGTGCCAGCAGTTTACCGGGGAGCGGTAATGAAAAACTGTTTTTT
TRBJ2-7,16,NA,NA,TRBV4-1,CASSHLSTGTPYEQYF,TGCGCCAGCAGCCATCTTTCCACCGGCACCCCCTACGAGCAGTACTTC
TRBJ1-1,16,NA,TRBD1,TRBV14,CASSQVSRQGIGEAFF,TGTGCCAGCAGCCAAGTTTCCCGACAGGGGATCGGTGAAGCTTTCTTT
TRBJ1-4,13,NA,NA,TRBV27,CASSLREGEKLFF,TGTGCCAGCAGTTTAAGGGAAGGTGAAAAACTGTTTTTT
TRBJ2-7,11,NA,NA,TRBV4-2,CASSFGSEQYF,TGTGCCAGCAGCTTTGGTAGCGAGCAGTACTTC
TRBJ2-5,15,NA,TRBD2,TRBV10-2,CASMVTRGVQETQYF,TGCGCCAGCATGGTGACTCGGGGGGTACAAGAGACCCAGTACTTC
TRBJ2-2,14,NA,NA,TRBV5-1,CASSSRDSSGELFF,TGCGCCAGCAGCTCCCGGGACTCGTCGGGGGAGCTGTTTTTT
TRBJ1-4,15,NA,NA,TRBV7-2,CASRNGGGGEEKLFF,TGTGCCAGCAGAAATGGAGGAGGGGGGGAGGAAAAACTGTTTTTT
TRBJ1-3,15,NA,NA,TRBV18,CASSTEGGRRNTIYF,TGTGCCAGCTCCACAGAGGGCGGAAGACGAAACACCATATATTTT
TRBJ2-7,12,NA,NA,TRBV2,CASGPEVYEQYF,TGTGCCAGCGGTCCGGAAGTCTACGAGCAGTACTTC
TRBJ2-7,13,NA,NA,TRBV9,CASSVAPSYEQYF,TGTGCCAGCAGCGTAGCTCCTTCCTACGAGCAGTACTTC
TRBJ2-6,16,NA,NA,TRBV7-9,CASSLAVTSGANVLTF,TGTGCCAGCAGCTTAGCCGTAACCTCTGGGGCCAACGTCCTGACTTTC
TRBJ2-1,18,NA,TRBD2,TRBV5-1,CASSLLAGEPSEYNEQFF,TGCGCCAGCAGCTTGTTAGCGGGGGAGCCATCGGAGTACAATGAGCAGTTCTTC
TRBJ1-1,14,NA,NA,TRBV2,CASSPVDKLNEAFF,TGTGCCAGCAGCCCCGTCGACAAGTTGAATGAAGCTTTCTTT
TRBJ2-1,14,NA,TRBD2,TRBV6-6,CASTGTSARDEQFF,TGTGCCAGCACGGGGACTAGCGCCAGGGATGAGCAGTTCTTC
TRBJ2-5,14,NA,NA,TRBV28,CASSLGGPGWTQYF,TGTGCCAGCAGTTTGGGGGGGCCAGGGTGGACCCAGTACTTC
TRBJ1-4,15,few,TRBD1,TRBV27,CASSIYRGTNEKLFF,TGTGCCAGCAGTATTTACAGGGGAACTAATGAAAAACTGTTTTTT
TRBJ2-7,16,NA,TRBD2,TRBV18,CASSPPSSGRLYEQYF,TGTGCCAGCTCACCTCCTAGTAGCGGGAGGCTCTACGAGCAGTACTTC